This TCR beta chain was found in a study of blood T cell repertoires in COVID-19. About the study: PBMCs, B-cell-depleted T cells, or T cells were the source of the cDNA or gDNA that made up the material.

TCRdb keeps only in-frame clones here, not all; method: immunoSEQ multiplex PCR. The profile shows around 200,000 clones, over 70% of them singletons. This CDR3 has 15 amino acids. Losses at the gene ends were 1 base for V and 9 bases for J; bases not matched to a gene: 13. From germline, CDR1 is GTSNPN and CDR2 SVGIG (reference sequence). The source is a man between 45 and 60 years old with active or convalescent COVID-19. The rearrangement uses TRBV30 and TRBJ2-7; 9 bases line up with TRBD1. Source material: peripheral blood. CDR3 residues: CAWSELQGARLGQYF. In DNA, the CDR3 is TGTGCCTGGAGTGAATTACAGGGGGCCAGGCTAGGGCAGTACTTC.